The present T cell receptor (beta chain) was sequenced within a study of blood T cell repertoires in COVID-19. At the level of the study: T cells, B-cell-depleted T cells, or PBMCs supplied cDNA or gDNA.

In the original analysis: The authors estimated nucleated cell counts from reference gene primer amplification. This table comes from immunoSEQ multiplex PCR, and its TCRdb copy is limited to in-frame clones, with some not included. V, J and clone size were drawn from that table, and D and trimming were deduced from the DNA. The table includes 380,000 or so clones, about 80% detected once. J lost 3 bases, V lost 0 bases, and 9 bases had no gene match. This CDR3 is built from 17 residues. The germline V gene encodes CDR1 LGHDT and CDR2 YNNKEL (reference sequence). This receptor was taken from a human donor with acute or convalescent COVID-19. The donor label of this sample is uncertain. Sequencing was done on a sample of peripheral blood. The J gene is TRBJ2-7, the V gene TRBV3-1 (or the pseudogene TRBV3-2); 9 positions match TRBD2. CDR3 nucleotide sequence: TGTGCCAGCAGCCAAGATATAACTAGCGGGCCAAACTACGAGCAGTACTTC. It translates to CASSQDITSGPNYEQYF.